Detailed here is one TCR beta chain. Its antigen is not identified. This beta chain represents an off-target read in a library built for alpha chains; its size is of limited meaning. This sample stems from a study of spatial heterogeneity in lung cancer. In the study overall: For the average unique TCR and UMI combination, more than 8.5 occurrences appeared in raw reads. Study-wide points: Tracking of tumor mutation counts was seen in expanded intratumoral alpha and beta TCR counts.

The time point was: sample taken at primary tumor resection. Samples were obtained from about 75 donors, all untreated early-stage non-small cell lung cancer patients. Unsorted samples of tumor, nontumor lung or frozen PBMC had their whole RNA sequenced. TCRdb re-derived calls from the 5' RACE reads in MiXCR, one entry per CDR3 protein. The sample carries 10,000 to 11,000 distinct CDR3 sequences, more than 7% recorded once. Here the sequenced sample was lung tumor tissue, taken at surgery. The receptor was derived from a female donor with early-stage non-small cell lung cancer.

CDR3 DNA: TGCAGTGCTAGTGTTAGGAACACTGAAGCTTTCTTT. Its protein product is CSASVRNTEAFF. V gene TRBV20-1 combines with J gene TRBJ1-1; D not certain. This CDR3 contains 12 residues. Germline V gene sequence: CDR1 DFQATT, CDR2 SNEGSKA (reference sequence). Trimming removed 3 bases at V and 1 base at J, with 6 bases between.